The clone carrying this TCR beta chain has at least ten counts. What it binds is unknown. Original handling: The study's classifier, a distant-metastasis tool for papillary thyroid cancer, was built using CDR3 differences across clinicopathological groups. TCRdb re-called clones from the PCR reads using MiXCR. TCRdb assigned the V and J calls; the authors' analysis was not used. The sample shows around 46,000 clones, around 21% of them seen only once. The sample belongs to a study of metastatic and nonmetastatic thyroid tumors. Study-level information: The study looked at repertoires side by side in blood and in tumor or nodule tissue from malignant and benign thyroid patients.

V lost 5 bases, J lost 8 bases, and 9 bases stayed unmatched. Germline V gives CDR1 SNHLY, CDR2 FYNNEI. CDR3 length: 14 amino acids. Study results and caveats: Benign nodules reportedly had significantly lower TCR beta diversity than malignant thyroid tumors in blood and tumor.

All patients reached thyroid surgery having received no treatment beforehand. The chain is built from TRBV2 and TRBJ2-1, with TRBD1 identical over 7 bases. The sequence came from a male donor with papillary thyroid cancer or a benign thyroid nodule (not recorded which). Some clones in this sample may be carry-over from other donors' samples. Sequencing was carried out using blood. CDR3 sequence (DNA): TGTGCCAGCAGTCCTGACAGGGCTGAGGATGAGCAGTTCTTC. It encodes CASSPDRAEDEQFF. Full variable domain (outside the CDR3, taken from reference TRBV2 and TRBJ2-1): EPEVTQTPSHQVTQMGQEVILRCVPISNHLYFYWYRQILGQKVEFLVSFYNNEISEKSEIFDDQFSVERPDGSNFTLKIRSTKLEDSAMYFCASSPDRAEDEQFFGPGTRLTVL.